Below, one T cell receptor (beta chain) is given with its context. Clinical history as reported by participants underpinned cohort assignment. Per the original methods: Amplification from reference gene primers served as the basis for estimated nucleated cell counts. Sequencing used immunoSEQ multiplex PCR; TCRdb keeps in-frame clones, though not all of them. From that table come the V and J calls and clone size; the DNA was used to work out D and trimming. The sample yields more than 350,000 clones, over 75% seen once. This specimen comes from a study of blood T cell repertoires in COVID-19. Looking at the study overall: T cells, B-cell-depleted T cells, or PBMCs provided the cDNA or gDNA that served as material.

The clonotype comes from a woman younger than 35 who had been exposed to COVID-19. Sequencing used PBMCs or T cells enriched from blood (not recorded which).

The CDR3 sequence: CASSQGLSGGSGYTF. DNA for the CDR3: TGTGCCAGCAGCCAAGGCCTCTCAGGTGGCTCTGGCTACACCTTC. The chain combines TRBV14 with TRBJ1-2; D gene ambiguous. CDR1 and CDR2 from the germline V gene are SGHDN and FVKESK. This CDR3 region has 15 residues. Trimming took off 1 base at V and 7 bases at J, with 16 bases between the two ends.